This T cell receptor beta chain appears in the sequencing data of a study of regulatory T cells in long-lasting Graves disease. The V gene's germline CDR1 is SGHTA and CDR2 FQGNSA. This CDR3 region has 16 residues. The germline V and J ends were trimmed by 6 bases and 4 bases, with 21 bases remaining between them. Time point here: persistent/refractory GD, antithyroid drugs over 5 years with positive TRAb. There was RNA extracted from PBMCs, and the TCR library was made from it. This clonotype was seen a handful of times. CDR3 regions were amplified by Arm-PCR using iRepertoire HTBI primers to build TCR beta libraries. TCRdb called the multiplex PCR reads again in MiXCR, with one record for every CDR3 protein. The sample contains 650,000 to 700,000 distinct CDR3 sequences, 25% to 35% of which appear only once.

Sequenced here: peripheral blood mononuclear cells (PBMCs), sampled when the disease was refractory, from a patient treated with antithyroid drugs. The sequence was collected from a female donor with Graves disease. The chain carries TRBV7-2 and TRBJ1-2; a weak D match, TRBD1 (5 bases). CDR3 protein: CASSLRQGRSRYGYTF. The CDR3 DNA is TGTGCCAGCAGTCTGAGGCAGGGAAGAAGTCGCTATGGCTACACCTTC. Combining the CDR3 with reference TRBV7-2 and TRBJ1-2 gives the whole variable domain GAGVSQSPSNKVTEKGKDVELRCDPISGHTALYWYRQSLGQGLEFLIYFQGNSAPDKSGLPSDRFSAERTGGSVSTLTIQRTQQEDSAVYLCASSLRQGRSRYGYTFGSGTRLTVV.